One sample yielded the 22 T cell receptor beta chains listed below, sequenced in a study of blood T cell repertoires in COVID-19. Generated by immunoSEQ multiplex PCR, the TCRdb table keeps only in-frame clones and is missing some. The repertoire includes about 150,000 clones, more than 75% of them detected once, and 5% sits in the top ten. Sequencing input: peripheral blood. These TCRs come from a woman between 45 and 60 years old with acute or convalescent COVID-19.

V usage is TRBV29-1 and J usage is TRBJ1-1, with no clear D. Trimming left V 7 bases short and J 1 base short, with 13 bases between. Germline V CDR1 and CDR2: SQVTM, ANQGSEA. The CDR3 has 13 amino acids. DNA of the CDR3: TGCAGCGGCGCCCTGACACAGAACACTGAAGCTTTCTTT. It encodes CSGALTQNTEAFF.

V is TRBV16 and J is TRBJ2-1; TRBD2 matches 7 bases. Germline V lookup: CDR1 KGHSY, CDR2 FQNENV. CDR3 size: 14 residues. V shed 0 bases and J 10 bases; nucleotides not matched to a gene: 6. The CDR3 protein is CASSQSTTSREQFF. CDR3 in DNA: TGTGCCAGCAGCCAATCGACGACTAGCAGAGAGCAGTTCTTC.

The chain couples TRBV30 to TRBJ1-4; D is undetermined. The CDR3 totals 12 residues. V lost 0 bases and J 8 bases, leaving 7 bases between the germline ends. Germline V gene sequence: CDR1 GTSNPN, CDR2 SVGIG (reference sequence). CDR3 sequence reads: CAWSVSREKLFF. For the CDR3, the DNA is TGTGCCTGGAGTGTCTCTAGGGAAAAACTGTTTTTT.

This clone has only a few counts. The chain employs TRBV6-5 and TRBJ2-1; TRBD2 is a possible D gene (6 bases). The CDR3 sequence is 15 residues long. In germline, CDR1 is MNHEY, CDR2 SVGAGI. V lost 7 bases to trimming and J lost 2 bases, with 15 bases between them. The CDR3 spells CASTSGRGTYNEQFF. The CDR3 DNA follows: TGTGCCAGCACGTCAGGGCGCGGGACCTACAATGAGCAGTTCTTC.

This clone occurred once. The chain combines TRBV19 with TRBJ2-7, with a weak D call TRBD1 (5 bases). The CDR3 totals 13 residues. The germline V and J ends were trimmed by 4 bases and 2 bases, with 9 bases remaining between them. Germline V gene sequence: CDR1 LNHDA, CDR2 SQIVND (reference sequence). CDR3 DNA sequence: TGTGCCAGTAGTAGGACATTCGCCTACGAGCAGTACTTC. It translates to CASSRTFAYEQYF.

V usage is TRBV19 and J usage is TRBJ1-3; D may be TRBD1 (5 bases). Germline V gene sequence: CDR1 LNHDA, CDR2 SQIVND (reference sequence). Trimming took 3 bases from V and 3 from J, leaving 9 bases between them. The CDR3 totals 14 residues. The CDR3 region is CASSITGDGNTIYF. The CDR3 DNA reads as TGTGCCAGTAGTATCACGGGGGATGGAAACACCATATATTTT.

This clone was detected only once. The chain is built from TRBV3-1 (or the pseudogene TRBV3-2) and TRBJ2-7, with unresolved D. This CDR3 is built from 13 residues. Trimming removed 3 bases at V and 4 bases at J, with 10 bases between. Germline lookup yields CDR1 LGHDT and CDR2 YNNKEL (reference sequence). The CDR3 region has the DNA TGTGCCAGCAGCCACGCAAAGCCATACGAGCAGTACTTC. Amino acid sequence: CASSHAKPYEQYF.

This rearrangement joins TRBV5-1 to TRBJ2-7; no reliable D call. This CDR3 region has 14 residues. V lost 4 bases to trimming and J lost 4 bases, with 15 bases between them. CDR1 and CDR2 from the germline V gene are SGHRS and YFSETQ. This CDR3 is CASSPGDSWYEQYF. As DNA, the CDR3 is TGCGCCAGCAGCCCCGGAGATTCTTGGTACGAGCAGTACTTC.

V usage is TRBV11-1 and J usage is TRBJ1-2; D is undetermined. V lost 5 bases and J lost 5, with 12 bases in between. The CDR3 has 13 amino acids. Per the germline V gene, CDR1 is SGHAT and CDR2 is FQDESV (reference sequence). CDR3 coding DNA: TGTGCCAGCAGCCTGGAACAGTCTTATGGCTACACCTTC. Translating gives CASSLEQSYGYTF.

The chain recombines TRBV30 with TRBJ1-2, with TRBD1 identical over 7 bases. With 4 bases clipped from V and 2 bases from J, the junction kept 1 base outside the gene matches. The CDR3 extends over 12 amino acids. Germline assignment: CDR1 GTSNPN and CDR2 SVGIG (reference sequence). The CDR3 region is CAWTTGNYGYTF. The DNA of the CDR3 is TGTGCCTGGACGACAGGGAACTATGGCTACACCTTC. Supplemented by reference TRBV30 and TRBJ1-2, the full variable domain reads SQTIHQWPATLVQPVGSPLSLECTVEGTSNPNLYWYRQAAGRGLQLLFYSVGIGQISSEVPQNLSASRPQDRQFILSSKKLLLSDSGFYLCAWTTGNYGYTFGSGTRLTVV.

The V call is TRBV3-1 (or the pseudogene TRBV3-2), the J call TRBJ2-1; 12 bases are shared with TRBD2. Germline V gives CDR1 LGHDT, CDR2 YNNKEL (reference sequence). V lost 0 bases to trimming and J lost 12 bases; unmatched junction nucleotides: 6. The CDR3 consists of 15 residues. In DNA form, the CDR3 reads TGTGCCAGCAGCCAAGAAACTAGCGGGGGGCTCCCGCAGTTCTTC. Residues: CASSQETSGGLPQFF.

The chain joins TRBV6-2 or TRBV6-3 to TRBJ1-1; 8 bases fit TRBD1. Trimming removed 4 bases from V and 6 bases from J; junction bases left unmatched: 7. This CDR3 has 14 amino acids. Germline values: CDR1 MNHEY, CDR2 SVGEGT. This CDR3 reads CASSWTGRVPEAFF. CDR3 nucleotides: TGTGCCAGCAGTTGGACAGGGAGGGTCCCTGAAGCTTTCTTT.

The rearrangement uses TRBV9 and TRBJ2-1, with 12 nucleotides matching TRBD2. Germline CDR1 SGDLS, CDR2 YYNGEE. The trim removed 6 bases at V and 6 bases at J, leaving 7 bases unmatched. This CDR3 spans 15 amino acids. CDR3: CASKPLAGGLNEQFF. For the CDR3, the DNA is TGTGCCAGCAAACCTCTAGCGGGGGGGCTCAATGAGCAGTTCTTC.

CDR3 in amino acids: CASSPKNGPYEQYF. The CDR3 DNA reads as TGTGCCAGCAGCCCAAAGAATGGGCCCTACGAGCAGTACTTC. The chain has TRBV7-8 and TRBJ2-7; no clear D. The CDR3 is 14 amino acids. Trimming removed 5 bases from V and 2 bases from J, with 13 bases in between. Per the germline V gene, CDR1 is SGHVS and CDR2 is FQNEAQ.

The V and J genes are TRBV28 and TRBJ2-1, with a weak D call TRBD1 (5 bases). Trimming shortened V by 6 bases and J by 0 bases, and 9 bases separated the two germline ends. This CDR3 contains 14 residues. Germline V gene data show CDR1 as MDHEN and CDR2 as SYDVKM. CDR3 region: CASSAGNSYNEQFF. CDR3 coding DNA: TGTGCCAGCAGCGCAGGGAACTCCTACAATGAGCAGTTCTTC.

Worth noting for this clone: The sample has other DNA sequences that encode this CDR3 too. The chain carries TRBV12-3 or TRBV12-4 and TRBJ1-1, with D maybe TRBD1 (5 bases). Trimming stripped 5 bases from V and 10 bases from J, with 11 bases between. The CDR3 contains 11 residues. CDR3 residues: CASSLTGRAFF. CDR3 DNA sequence: TGTGCCAGCAGTCTAACAGGACGAGCTTTCTTT.

This chain connects TRBV7-8 to TRBJ1-2; 9 bases line up with TRBD1. Germline V gene data show CDR1 as SGHVS and CDR2 as FQNEAQ. This CDR3 spans 15 amino acids. Trimming removed 5 bases from V and 2 bases from J; junction bases left unmatched: 6. Written as DNA, the CDR3 is TGTGCCAGCAGCCAAGACAGGGGGACCAACTATGGCTACACCTTC. Translated, it gives CASSQDRGTNYGYTF.

The genes are TRBV27 and TRBJ1-2, with 9 positions matching TRBD1. The CDR3 consists of 14 residues. The V gene's germline CDR1 is MNHEY and CDR2 SMNVEV (reference sequence). Trimming at V came to 10 bases and at J to 4 bases, leaving 10 bases not matched to a gene. The CDR3 nucleotides read TGTGCCACCAGAGCCCGGACAGGGGTCTATGGCTACACCTTC. Protein: CATRARTGVYGYTF.

The chain recombines TRBV19 with TRBJ2-2, with 9 bases that match TRBD1. The germline V gene encodes CDR1 LNHDA and CDR2 SQIVND (reference sequence). Unmatched junction bases numbered 9, after V lost 5 bases and J lost 5 bases. This CDR3 has 16 residues. Here the CDR3 reads CASSPGTGRWTGELFF. Here the CDR3 DNA reads TGTGCCAGTAGTCCAGGGACAGGGCGGTGGACCGGGGAGCTGTTTTTT.

The rearrangement joins TRBV7-2 to TRBJ1-5; no clear D gene. Trimming left V 4 bases short and J 6 bases short, with 7 bases between. The CDR3 length is 12 residues. Germline V gene lookup returns CDR1 SGHTA and CDR2 FQGNSA. In DNA form, the CDR3 reads TGTGCCAGCAGCTCGTCAGGTCAGCCCCAGCATTTT. The encoded protein is CASSSSGQPQHF.

The chain employs TRBV7-3 and TRBJ2-3, with D perhaps matching TRBD1 (6 bases). The germline V gene encodes CDR1 SGHTA and CDR2 FQGTGA. CDR3 length: 17 amino acids. Trimming removed 5 bases from V and 6 bases from J, with 24 bases in between. CDR3 in amino acids: CASSKSPPGQSADTQYF. The CDR3 DNA reads as TGTGCCAGCAGCAAAAGTCCCCCGGGACAATCAGCCGATACGCAGTATTTT.

The sample holds a few counts of this clone. V and J are TRBV28 and TRBJ1-5, with TRBD1 identical over 7 bases. Germline loops: CDR1 MDHEN, CDR2 SYDVKM. The CDR3 extends over 15 amino acids. J gave up 4 bases and V 5 bases, and 8 bases lay outside the gene matches. The chain's CDR3 is CASSPGTEANQPQHF. In nucleotides, the CDR3 is TGTGCCAGCAGTCCCGGGACAGAGGCAAATCAGCCCCAGCATTTT.